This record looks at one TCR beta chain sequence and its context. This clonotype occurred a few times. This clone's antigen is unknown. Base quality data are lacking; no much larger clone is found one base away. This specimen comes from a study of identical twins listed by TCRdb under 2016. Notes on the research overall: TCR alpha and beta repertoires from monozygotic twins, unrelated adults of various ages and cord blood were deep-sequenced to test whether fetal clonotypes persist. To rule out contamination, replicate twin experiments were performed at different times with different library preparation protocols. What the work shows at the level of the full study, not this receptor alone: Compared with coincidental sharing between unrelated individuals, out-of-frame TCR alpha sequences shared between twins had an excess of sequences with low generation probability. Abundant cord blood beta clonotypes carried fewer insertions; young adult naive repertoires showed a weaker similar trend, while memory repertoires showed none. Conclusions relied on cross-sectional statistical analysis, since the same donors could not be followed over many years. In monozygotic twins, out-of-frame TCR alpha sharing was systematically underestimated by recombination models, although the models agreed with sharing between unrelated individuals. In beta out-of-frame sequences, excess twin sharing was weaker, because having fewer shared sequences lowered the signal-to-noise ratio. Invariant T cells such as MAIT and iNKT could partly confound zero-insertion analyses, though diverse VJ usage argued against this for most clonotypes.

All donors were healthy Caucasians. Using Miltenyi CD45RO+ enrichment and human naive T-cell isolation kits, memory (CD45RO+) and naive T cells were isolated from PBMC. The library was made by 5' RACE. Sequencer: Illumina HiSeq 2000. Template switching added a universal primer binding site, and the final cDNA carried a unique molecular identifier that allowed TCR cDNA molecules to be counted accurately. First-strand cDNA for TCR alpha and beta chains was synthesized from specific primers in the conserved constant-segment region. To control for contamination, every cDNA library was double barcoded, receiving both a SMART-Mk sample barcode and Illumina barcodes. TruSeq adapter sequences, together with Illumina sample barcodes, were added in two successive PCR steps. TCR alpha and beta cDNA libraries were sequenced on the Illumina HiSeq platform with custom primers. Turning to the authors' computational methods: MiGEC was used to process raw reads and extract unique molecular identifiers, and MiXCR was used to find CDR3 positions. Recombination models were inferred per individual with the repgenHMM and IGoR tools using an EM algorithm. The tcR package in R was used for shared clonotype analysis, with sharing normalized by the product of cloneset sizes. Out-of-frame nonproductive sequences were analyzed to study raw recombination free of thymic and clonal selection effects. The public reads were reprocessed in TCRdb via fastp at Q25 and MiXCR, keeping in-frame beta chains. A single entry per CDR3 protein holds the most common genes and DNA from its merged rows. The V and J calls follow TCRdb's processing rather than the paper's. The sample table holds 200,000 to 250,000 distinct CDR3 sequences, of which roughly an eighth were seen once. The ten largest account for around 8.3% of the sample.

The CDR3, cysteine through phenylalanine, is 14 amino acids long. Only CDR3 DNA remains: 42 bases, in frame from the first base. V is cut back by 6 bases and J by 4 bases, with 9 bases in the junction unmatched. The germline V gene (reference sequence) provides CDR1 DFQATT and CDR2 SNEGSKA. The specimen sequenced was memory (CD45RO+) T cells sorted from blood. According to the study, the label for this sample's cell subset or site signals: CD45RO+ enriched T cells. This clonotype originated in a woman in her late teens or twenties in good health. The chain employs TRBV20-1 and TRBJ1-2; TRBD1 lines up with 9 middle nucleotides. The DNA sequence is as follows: TGCAGTGCGAGGACAGGGGATAGGGTCTATGGCTACACCTTC. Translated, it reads CSARTGDRVYGYTF.